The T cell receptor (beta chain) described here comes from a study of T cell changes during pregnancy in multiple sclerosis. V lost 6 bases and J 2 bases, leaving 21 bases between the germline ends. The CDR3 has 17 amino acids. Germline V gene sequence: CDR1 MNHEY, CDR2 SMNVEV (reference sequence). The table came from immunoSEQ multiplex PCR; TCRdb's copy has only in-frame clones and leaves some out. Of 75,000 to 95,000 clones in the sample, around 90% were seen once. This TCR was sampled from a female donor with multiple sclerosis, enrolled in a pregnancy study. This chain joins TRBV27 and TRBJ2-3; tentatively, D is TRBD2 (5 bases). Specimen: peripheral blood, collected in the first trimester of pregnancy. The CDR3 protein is CASSPPGLSLYTDTQYF. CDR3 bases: TGTGCCAGCAGCCCGCCCGGACTCTCACTCTACACAGATACGCAGTATTTT.